One and the same sample provided the 21 T cell receptor beta chains below, sequenced in a study of Graves' ophthalmopathy and Graves' hyperthyroidism. TCR beta CDR3 amplification used RNA transcripts. HTBI primers served in a first-round RT-PCR, which a second-round multiplex PCR followed. TCRdb used MiXCR to reprocess the multiplex PCR reads, holding one entry per CDR3 protein. The data show about 1.1 million distinct CDR3 sequences, about 38% seen once. The specimen was peripheral blood or thyroid tissue (not recorded which). Receptor source: an adult man with Graves' hyperthyroidism.

The chain couples TRBV7-9 to TRBJ2-7; 7 bases map to TRBD2. This CDR3 comprises 15 residues. Germline assignment: CDR1 SEHNR and CDR2 FQNEAQ (reference sequence). The V segment lost 5 bases and the J segment 2 bases; nucleotides outside the gene matches: 9. The CDR3 loop reads CASSLQAGKAYEQYF. CDR3 DNA: TGTGCCAGCAGCCTCCAAGCGGGAAAAGCCTACGAGCAGTACTTC. The full variable domain, completed using reference TRBV7-9 and TRBJ2-7, is DTGVSQNPRHKITKRGQNVTFRCDPISEHNRLYWYRQTLGQGPEFLTYFQNEAQLEKSRLLSDRFSAERPKGSFSTLEIQRTEQGDSAMYLCASSLQAGKAYEQYFGPGTRLTVT.

This clonotype was seen ten or more times. In DNA form, the CDR3 reads TGTGCCAGTAGTATAGGGACAAAAGAGACCCAGTACTTC. Protein sequence: CASSIGTKETQYF. The chain uses TRBV19 and TRBJ2-5, with a possible D match to TRBD1 (5 bases). CDR3 size: 13 residues. The germline gives CDR1 LNHDA, CDR2 SQIVND (reference sequence). The V end lost 1 base, the J end lost 3 bases, and 6 bases lay between the germline ends.

This chain uses TRBV15 with TRBJ2-7; 8 positions match TRBD1. The CDR3 consists of 12 residues. V lost 8 bases and J lost 5; bases outside the gene matches: 5. Germline V gene lookup returns CDR1 LNHNV and CDR2 YYDKDF (reference sequence). The CDR3: CATGQGWDEQYF. CDR3 bases: TGTGCCACCGGACAGGGCTGGGACGAGCAGTACTTC. Filled out from reference TRBV15 and TRBJ2-7, the complete variable domain reads DAMVIQNPRYQVTQFGKPVTLSCSQTLNHNVMYWYQQKSSQAPKLLFHYYDKDFNNEADTPDNFQSRRPNTSFCFLDIRSPGLGDTAMYLCATGQGWDEQYFGPGTRLTVT.

This clonotype came up many times. The rearrangement links TRBV7-9 to TRBJ2-5; 9 nucleotides agree with TRBD1. The ends lost 6 bases at V and 5 bases at J; junction bases unmatched: 7. The CDR3 covers 14 residues. The V gene's germline CDR1 is SEHNR and CDR2 FQNEAQ (reference sequence). The chain's CDR3 is CASRGTGGRETQYF. The CDR3 nucleotides read TGTGCCAGCAGGGGAACAGGGGGCCGGGAGACCCAGTACTTC.

The chain uses TRBV29-1 and TRBJ1-2; D remains ambiguous. CDR3 size: 15 residues. Germline CDR1 SQVTM, CDR2 ANQGSEA. Trimming shortened V by 0 bases and J by 5 bases, and 16 bases separated the two germline ends. This CDR3 is CSVEDHSGKPYGYTF. CDR3 bases: TGCAGCGTTGAAGATCATAGCGGGAAACCTTATGGCTACACCTTC.

The chain combines TRBV4-3 with TRBJ2-7, with D unclear. This CDR3 region has 14 residues. CDR1 is LGHNA and CDR2 is YSLEER in the germline V gene. V dropped 0 bases and J dropped 10 bases, with 16 bases sitting between them. CDR3 region: CASSQDAVSVAQYF. In DNA form, the CDR3 reads TGCGCCAGCAGCCAAGATGCAGTATCCGTCGCCCAGTACTTC.

This clonotype was counted at least ten times. This chain joins TRBV9 and TRBJ1-5, with 9 bases fitting TRBD1. V gave up 3 bases and J gave up 2 bases; unmatched junction bases: 6. This CDR3 has 16 amino acids. Germline V gives CDR1 SGDLS, CDR2 YYNGEE. This chain's CDR3 is CASSATGDRGNQPQHF. CDR3 coding DNA: TGTGCCAGCAGCGCCACCGGGGACAGGGGCAATCAGCCCCAGCATTTT.

A few counts support this clonotype. This chain connects TRBV6-5 to TRBJ1-5, with a weak D call TRBD1 (5 bases). The V gene's germline CDR1 is MNHEY and CDR2 SVGAGI. With 2 bases removed from V and 4 bases from J, the gap between germline ends came to 9 bases. The length of the CDR3 is 14 residues. The CDR3 reads CASSYGGWNQPQHF. DNA for the CDR3: TGTGCCAGCAGTTACGGGGGGTGGAATCAGCCCCAGCATTTT.

The chain joins TRBV29-1 to TRBJ1-1; tentatively, D is TRBD1 (5 bases). Trimming took off 5 bases at V and 1 base at J, with 14 bases between the two ends. Germline assignment: CDR1 SQVTM and CDR2 ANQGSEA. This CDR3 spans 14 amino acids. In DNA form, the CDR3 reads TGCAGCGTTACCCCAGGGCTTTCGAACACTGAAGCTTTCTTT. Its protein product is CSVTPGLSNTEAFF.

This chain joins TRBV25-1 and TRBJ1-4; no reliable D call. V was pared by 7 bases and J by 8 bases, with 11 bases between. Per germline, CDR1 MGHDK and CDR2 SYGVNS. The CDR3 has 12 residues. In nucleotides, the CDR3 is TGTGCCAGCAAAGTCCCTGGAGAAAAACTGTTTTTT. Protein sequence: CASKVPGEKLFF. Supplemented by reference TRBV25-1 and TRBJ1-4, the full variable domain reads EADIYQTPRYLVIGTGKKITLECSQTMGHDKMYWYQQDPGMELHLIHYSYGVNSTEKGDLSSESTVSRIRTEHFPLTLESARPSHTSQYLCASKVPGEKLFFGSGTQLSVL.

In its sample, this clonotype was seen many times. V and J are TRBV6-5 and TRBJ1-2; no definite D call. The CDR3 consists of 12 residues. Per the germline V gene, CDR1 is MNHEY and CDR2 is SVGAGI. V shed 10 bases and J shed 7 bases, with 16 bases lying between them. The CDR3 spells CATRVTSGGYTF. The CDR3 DNA sequence: TGTGCCACCCGTGTTACCTCCGGTGGCTACACCTTC.

This clonotype was found many times. The chain joins TRBV14 to TRBJ2-7; 8 bases agree with TRBD2. Germline CDR1 is SGHDN and CDR2 is FVKESK. This CDR3 is built from 14 residues. V trimming: 2 bases; J trimming: 2 bases; junction bases outside the gene matches: 2. CDR3 sequence (DNA): TGTGCCAGCAGCCAACAGGGACTAGCCTACGAGCAGTACTTC. It translates to CASSQQGLAYEQYF.

This chain uses TRBV11-2 with TRBJ2-2; D perhaps matches TRBD1 (5 bases). The CDR3 is made up of 16 amino acids. The germline V gene has CDR1 SGHAT and CDR2 FQNNGV. Trimming removed 5 bases from V and 1 base from J, with 14 bases in between. The CDR3 reads CASSKRGFGNTGELFF. DNA of the CDR3: TGTGCCAGCAGCAAAAGGGGCTTCGGGAACACCGGGGAGCTGTTTTTT.

V and J are TRBV7-8 and TRBJ2-5; 9 nucleotides agree with TRBD1. Losses at the gene ends were 4 bases for V and 5 bases for J; bases not matched to a gene: 8. In germline, CDR1 is SGHVS, CDR2 FQNEAQ. CDR3 length equals 15 residues. The CDR3 DNA is TGTGCCAGCAGCTCAGTGACAGGGGGTGCGGAGACCCAGTACTTC. As protein: CASSSVTGGAETQYF.

Ten or more counts support this clonotype. J is TRBJ2-6 and V is TRBV19; 8 bases are shared with TRBD1. The CDR3 covers 16 residues. The V gene's germline CDR1 is LNHDA and CDR2 SQIVND (reference sequence). Germline trimming cut 4 bases from V and 5 bases from J; bases unmatched to any gene: 7. The CDR3, as DNA: TGTGCCAGTAGTACGCCAGGACAGGGATGGGCCAACGTCCTGACTTTC. It translates to CASSTPGQGWANVLTF.

The chain is built from TRBV7-2 and TRBJ1-2; 10 nucleotides align to TRBD1. The length of the CDR3 is 15 residues. Germline V CDR1 and CDR2: SGHTA, FQGNSA. V lost 2 bases to trimming and J lost 8 bases; unmatched junction nucleotides: 8. The CDR3 DNA reads as TGTGCCAGCAGCTTAATCGTCGGGACAGGGGAGGGCTACACCTTC. Translating gives CASSLIVGTGEGYTF.

This clonotype was recorded many times. The chain couples TRBV7-9 to TRBJ2-7; 7 bases fit TRBD1. The CDR3 spans 17 residues. Germline V gene data show CDR1 as SEHNR and CDR2 as FQNEAQ (reference sequence). With 5 bases clipped from V and 4 bases from J, the junction kept 17 bases outside the gene matches. The CDR3: CASSPKSYGTVTYEQYF. In DNA form, the CDR3 reads TGTGCCAGCAGCCCAAAATCTTACGGGACAGTGACTTACGAGCAGTACTTC.

This clonotype was picked up a small number of times. The chain combines TRBV4-2 with TRBJ1-1; the match to TRBD1 covers 12 bases. Germline CDR1 LGHNA, CDR2 YNFKEQ. After removal of 1 base from V and 3 bases from J, the junction contained 6 bases not matched to a gene. The CDR3 extends over 17 amino acids. The CDR3 spells CASSQARDRGRHTEAFF. The CDR3 DNA follows: TGTGCCAGCAGCCAAGCGCGGGACAGGGGGCGGCACACTGAAGCTTTCTTT.

The genes are TRBV6-6 and TRBJ2-2; D might be TRBD2 (5 bases). The CDR3 loop spans 11 amino acids. Germline V CDR1 and CDR2: MNHNY, SVGAGI (reference sequence). V dropped 5 bases and J dropped 11 bases, with 9 bases sitting between them. Written as DNA, the CDR3 is TGTGCCAGCAGTGACCGGGGTGAGCTGTTTTTT. Its protein is CASSDRGELFF.

This rearrangement joins TRBV11-2 to TRBJ2-7, with D unclear. V was clipped by 6 bases and J by 5 bases, with 5 bases between them. Germline CDR1 reads SGHAT; CDR2 reads FQNNGV. The CDR3 loop spans 10 amino acids. The CDR3 sequence: CASRQNEQYF. CDR3 DNA sequence: TGTGCCAGCAGACAAAACGAGCAGTACTTC.

The gene calls are TRBV7-2 and TRBJ1-1, with D possibly being TRBD1 (6 bases). This CDR3 is 15 amino acids long. V lost 6 bases, J lost 0 bases, and 14 bases lay in between. CDR1 is SGHTA and CDR2 is FQGNSA in the germline V gene. The CDR3: CASRRAPGVNTEAFF. The CDR3 DNA is TGTGCCAGCAGAAGAGCCCCAGGGGTGAACACTGAAGCTTTCTTT.